The 21 T cell receptor beta chains listed next were all sequenced from one sample in a study of post-analysis software for immune sequencing data. Study-level findings and limits: TRBV5-6, TRBV5-1 and TRBV20-1 were among roughly 5 TRBV segments more frequent in patients than controls.

The antigens of these receptors remain unknown. cDNA libraries of TCR beta carried unique molecular identifiers. TCRdb analysed the PCR reads with MiXCR anew, one entry per CDR3 protein. The sample includes 250,000 to 300,000 distinct CDR3 sequences, 30% to 45% of them seen just once. The sequencing input was blood. All receptors derive from a girl aged 10-17 years with multiple sclerosis.

This clonotype appeared a few times. The J gene is TRBJ2-3, the V gene TRBV9; 9 bases fit TRBD1. Germline assignment: CDR1 SGDLS and CDR2 YYNGEE. The CDR3 is 21 residues long. Trimming at V came to 3 bases and at J to 6 bases, leaving 26 bases not matched to a gene. This CDR3 is CASSAPPTQIYRGPFLDTQYF. CDR3 nucleotide sequence: TGTGCCAGCAGCGCACCTCCCACCCAAATTTACAGGGGGCCATTCTTGGATACGCAGTATTTT.

The J gene is TRBJ1-2, the V gene TRBV5-5; TRBD1 is a possible D gene (6 bases). CDR3 length: 15 residues. The V and J ends lost 0 bases and 6 bases respectively, with 15 bases between them. Per the germline V gene, CDR1 is SGHKS and CDR2 is YYEKEE (reference sequence). The CDR3 region is CASSLEGGHDNGYTF. The CDR3 DNA sequence: TGTGCCAGCAGCTTGGAGGGGGGGCATGACAATGGCTACACCTTC.

This chain connects TRBV18 to TRBJ1-1; 7 bases line up with TRBD1. The CDR3 has 15 residues. Looked up from germline, CDR1 is KGHSH and CDR2 is LQKENI. V trimming: 1 base; J trimming: 7 bases; junction bases outside the gene matches: 9. The CDR3 coding sequence is TGTGCCAGCTCACCACAATTCGGAGGGACAGATGAAGCTTTCTTT. The encoded protein is CASSPQFGGTDEAFF. Together with reference TRBV18 and TRBJ1-1, the CDR3 gives the full variable domain: NAGVMQNPRHLVRRRGQEARLRCSPMKGHSHVYWYRQLPEEGLKFMVYLQKENIIDESGMPKERFSAEFPKEGPSILRIQQVVRGDSAAYFCASSPQFGGTDEAFFGQGTRLTVV.

The chain uses TRBV12-5 and TRBJ1-5, with 9 bases that match TRBD1. Germline V gene data show CDR1 as LGHNT and CDR2 as FRNRAP. This CDR3 is built from 18 residues. J lost 2 bases, V lost 2 bases, and 10 bases had no gene match. This CDR3 is CASGLLRDRDGCNQPQHF. In nucleotides, the CDR3 is TGTGCTAGTGGTTTGCTTCGGGACAGGGATGGTTGCAATCAGCCCCAGCATTTT.

This clonotype has a handful of counts. The CDR3 is CASSLRRGAPYEQYF. The DNA of the CDR3 is TGTGCCAGCAGCTTGAGGCGGGGGGCGCCTTACGAGCAGTACTTC. The chain employs TRBV5-6 and TRBJ2-7; the match to TRBD2 covers 8 bases. V was clipped by 1 base and J by 4 bases; unmatched bases: 7. The CDR3 is 15 residues long. Germline CDR1 SGHDT, CDR2 YYEEEE.

This clonotype was recorded many times. This chain links TRBV20-1 with TRBJ2-1; 11 bases fit TRBD1. CDR1 is DFQATT, CDR2 SNEGSKA, per germline (reference sequence). The CDR3 spans 13 residues. V lost 4 bases and J lost 9; bases outside the gene matches: 5. The CDR3 reads CSATRTGGFEQFF. The CDR3 region has the DNA TGCAGTGCTACTCGGACAGGGGGCTTTGAGCAGTTCTTC.

This chain joins TRBV29-1 and TRBJ2-3; TRBD1 agrees at 8 bases. Germline V lookup: CDR1 SQVTM, CDR2 ANQGSEA. Trimming at V came to 6 bases and at J to 0 bases, leaving 5 bases not matched to a gene. CDR3 length: 14 amino acids. CDR3 sequence: CSVETGDSTDTQYF. The CDR3 bases are TGCAGCGTCGAGACAGGGGATAGCACAGATACGCAGTATTTT.

This clonotype occurred many times. The DNA of the CDR3 is TGCAGTGCTAGACTTTGGCAGCGGGGGAGCTCCTACAATGAGCAGTTCTTC. Translating gives CSARLWQRGSSYNEQFF. This chain links TRBV20-1 with TRBJ2-1; 8 bases match TRBD2. Germline V gene data show CDR1 as DFQATT and CDR2 as SNEGSKA (reference sequence). The CDR3 loop spans 17 amino acids. J gave up 0 bases and V 2 bases, and 9 bases lay outside the gene matches.

At least ten counts were recorded for this clonotype. V gene TRBV5-1 combines with J gene TRBJ2-3, with a possible D match to TRBD2 (6 bases). The CDR3 runs to 15 residues. CDR1 is SGHRS, CDR2 YFSETQ, per germline. Trimming left V 3 bases short and J 0 bases short, with 11 bases between. The CDR3 DNA sequence: TGCGCCAGCAGCTGGGGGGAACCTAGCACAGATACGCAGTATTTT. Translating it yields CASSWGEPSTDTQYF.

This rearrangement joins TRBV4-2 to TRBJ1-1, with D possibly TRBD1 on 6 matching bases. The CDR3 is made up of 16 amino acids. V gave up 0 bases and J gave up 0 bases, with 11 bases separating them. CDR1 LGHNA and CDR2 YNFKEQ come from the germline V gene. DNA of the CDR3: TGTGCCAGCAGCCAAGAAAGGCAGGGGATGAACACTGAAGCTTTCTTT. It translates to CASSQERQGMNTEAFF.

This clonotype was recorded at least ten times. The chain has TRBV29-1 and TRBJ2-5, with TRBD1 as a possible D gene (5 bases). This CDR3 has 14 residues. CDR1 is SQVTM and CDR2 is ANQGSEA in the germline V gene. The germline V and J ends were trimmed by 7 bases and 2 bases, with 17 bases remaining between them. The DNA for the CDR3 is TGCAGCGCCCGAATCAGCAGGGTTCAAGAGACCCAGTACTTC. Its protein is CSARISRVQETQYF.

The chain joins TRBV2 to TRBJ1-2; the D is unclear. Germline V gene data show CDR1 as SNHLY and CDR2 as FYNNEI. The germline V and J ends were trimmed by 6 bases and 4 bases, with 24 bases remaining between them. The CDR3 spans 17 residues. The DNA of the CDR3 is TGTGCCAGCAGCCCTCTGCGGCGGGGTACTGCCGGCTATGGCTACACCTTC. It specifies CASSPLRRGTAGYGYTF. Variable domain in full (rest from reference TRBV2 and TRBJ1-2): EPEVTQTPSHQVTQMGQEVILRCVPISNHLYFYWYRQILGQKVEFLVSFYNNEISEKSEIFDDQFSVERPDGSNFTLKIRSTKLEDSAMYFCASSPLRRGTAGYGYTFGSGTRLTVV.

This clonotype was detected only once. This may be a read error, as it is one base from a much larger clone. The chain couples TRBV11-2 to TRBJ2-1; perhaps TRBD1 as D (7 bases). This CDR3 comprises 18 residues. Germline V gene lookup returns CDR1 SGHAT and CDR2 FQNNGV. The CDR3 protein is CASSLQETGIGRYSEQFF. The DNA of the CDR3 is TGTGCCAGCAGCTTACAAGAGACAGGGATCGGGAGATACAGTGAGCAGTTCTTC. The entire variable domain, with the rest obtained from reference TRBV11-2 and TRBJ2-1, is as follows: EAGVAQSPRYKIIEKRQSVAFWCNPISGHATLYWYQQILGQGPKLLIQFQNNGVVDDSQLPKDRFSAERLKGVDSTLKIQPAKLEDSAVYLCASSLQETGIGRYSEQFFGPGTRLTVL.

At least ten counts were recorded for this clonotype. The J gene is TRBJ1-5, the V gene TRBV6-2 or TRBV6-3, with D hard to call. The CDR3 runs to 14 residues. CDR1 is MNHEY, CDR2 SVGEGT, per germline. The germline V and J ends were trimmed by 5 bases and 0 bases, with 8 bases remaining between them. In DNA, the CDR3 is TGTGCCAGCAGTAAACGATATAGCAATCAGCCCCAGCATTTT. This gives the protein CASSKRYSNQPQHF.

V gene TRBV20-1 combines with J gene TRBJ1-1; D gene ambiguous. V was cut by 3 bases and J by 3 bases, with 14 bases left in between. Germline CDR1 is DFQATT and CDR2 is SNEGSKA (reference sequence). The CDR3 is 14 amino acids. CDR3: CSARTVNPDTEAFF. CDR3 sequence (DNA): TGCAGTGCTAGGACGGTGAACCCGGACACTGAAGCTTTCTTT.

This clonotype occurred many times. The genes are TRBV9 and TRBJ1-2; the D is unclear. Trimming shortened V by 3 bases and J by 4 bases, and 7 bases separated the two germline ends. There are 12 residues in the CDR3. CDR1 SGDLS and CDR2 YYNGEE come from the germline V gene. The CDR3 DNA sequence: TGTGCCAGCAGCGCAAACAGCTATGGCTACACCTTC. It translates to CASSANSYGYTF.

At least ten counts were recorded for this clonotype. This chain links TRBV7-2 with TRBJ2-1; the D gene is possibly TRBD2 (6 bases). The CDR3 has 15 residues. Germline-derived CDR1 and CDR2 are SGHTA and FQGNSA. The ends were cut back, 2 bases at V and 7 bases at J, with 15 bases in the middle. CDR3 protein: CASSLRAGLRNEQFF. In nucleotides, the CDR3 is TGTGCCAGCAGCTTAAGGGCGGGGCTTCGGAATGAGCAGTTCTTC.

This clonotype was seen once. Compared with germline, one end of the junction differs, possibly owing to a read error. The chain links TRBV20-1 to TRBJ2-3, with 7 positions matching TRBD2. Germline V gene sequence: CDR1 DFQATT, CDR2 SNEGSKA (reference sequence). The CDR3 is 15 amino acids. Here the CDR3 reads CSAPGGWGHTDTQYF. The CDR3 DNA sequence: TGCAGTGCTCCGGGAGGATGGGGTCACACAGATACCCAGTATTTT.

This clonotype was recorded only once. The chain employs TRBV5-1 and TRBJ1-1; D possibly corresponds to TRBD1 (6 bases). Trimming took 7 bases from V and 0 from J, leaving 13 bases between them. The germline CDR1 and CDR2 sequences are SGHRS and YFSETQ. The CDR3 is made up of 14 amino acids. The CDR3 loop is CASGDNPLNTEAFF. Here the CDR3 DNA reads TGCGCCAGCGGGGACAATCCCTTGAACACTGAAGCTTTCTTT.

This clonotype was observed many times. The genes are TRBV7-2 and TRBJ1-5, with D perhaps TRBD1 (5 bases). The CDR3 runs 16 residues. V gave up 3 bases and J gave up 4 bases, with 16 bases separating them. Germline V gene sequence: CDR1 SGHTA, CDR2 FQGNSA. CDR3 sequence reads: CASSFLGGGPNQPQHF. CDR3 sequence (DNA): TGTGCCAGCAGCTTTCTCGGGGGGGGACCGAATCAGCCCCAGCATTTT.

This clonotype was detected many times. The V gene is TRBV29-1, the J gene TRBJ1-2, with 7 nucleotides matching TRBD1. Germline lookup yields CDR1 SQVTM and CDR2 ANQGSEA. After removal of 6 bases from V and 5 bases from J, the junction contained 12 bases not matched to a gene. This CDR3 region has 14 residues. As DNA, the CDR3 is TGCAGCGTCGCGATAGGATCGGGACAGTATGGCTACACCTTC. It codes for CSVAIGSGQYGYTF.